This T cell receptor (beta chain) was documented in a study of blood T cells in healthy people across ages. V was trimmed by 0 bases and J by 12 bases, leaving 13 bases between them. The CDR3 has 13 residues. CDR1 is SGHRS, CDR2 YFSETQ, per germline. Primers used in a second PCR of about 7 to 11 cycles were a sample-barcoded 5' primer and a J-beta primer mix. Through a template-switch adaptor with 12 random nucleotides, each cDNA molecule received a tag. TCRdb used MiXCR to reprocess the 5' RACE reads, holding one entry per CDR3 protein. This sample has 750,000 to 950,000 distinct CDR3 sequences, with roughly 25% found just once. This clonotype was observed many times. This sample also belongs to another study, concerning T cells of mothers and their children.

The V call is TRBV5-1, the J call TRBJ1-5, with D uncertain. The TCR originated in a boy aged 5-17 years in good health. Sequencing used blood. The CDR3 DNA sequence: TGCGCCAGCAGCTTGGACAGCTACTCGGTCCAGCATTTT. It translates to CASSLDSYSVQHF.